The source of this TCR beta chain is a study of blood T cells in healthy people across ages. A J-beta primer mix and a sample-barcoded 5' primer were used in a second PCR of roughly 7 to 12 cycles. Tags on each cDNA molecule came from a template-switch adaptor with 12 random nucleotides. MiXCR, applied by TCRdb to the 5' RACE reads, yields one record per CDR3 protein. The sample has approximately 800,000 distinct CDR3 sequences; more than 50% are singletons. As to this clonotype: Its specificity is unknown.

General study results and limits: Per-million-T-cell TCR beta diversity fell roughly linearly with age. The study found TCR beta diversity correlated strongly with naive T cell percentage.

CDR1 is SNHLY, CDR2 FYNNEI, per germline. V lost 9 bases to trimming and J lost 3 bases, with 15 bases between them. The CDR3 is 15 amino acids. The source is a man aged 35 to 55 in good health. Material for sequencing was blood. The rearrangement links TRBV2 to TRBJ2-6; D assignment may be TRBD1 or TRBD2 (8 bases each). CDR3 sequence reads: CASRQGTSGANVLTF. CDR3 DNA sequence: TGTGCCAGTCGACAGGGGACTAGTGGGGCCAACGTCCTGACTTTC.